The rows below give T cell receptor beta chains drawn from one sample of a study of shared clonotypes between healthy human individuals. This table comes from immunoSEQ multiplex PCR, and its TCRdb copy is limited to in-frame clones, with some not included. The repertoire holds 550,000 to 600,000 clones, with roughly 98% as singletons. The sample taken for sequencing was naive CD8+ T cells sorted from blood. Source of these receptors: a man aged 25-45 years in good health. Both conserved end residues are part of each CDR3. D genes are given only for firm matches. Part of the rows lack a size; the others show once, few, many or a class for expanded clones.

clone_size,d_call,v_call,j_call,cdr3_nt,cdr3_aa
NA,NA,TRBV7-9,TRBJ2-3,TGTGCCAGCAGCTTAAGACCCGACAGCACAGATACGCAGTATTTT,CASSLRPDSTDTQYF
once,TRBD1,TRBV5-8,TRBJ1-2,TGTGCCAGCAGCTTGGGCTTTACAGGGGACTATGGCTACACCTTC,CASSLGFTGDYGYTF
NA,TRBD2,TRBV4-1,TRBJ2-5,TGCGCCAGCAGCCAAGACGGGAGGAAAGAGACCCAGTACTTC,CASSQDGRKETQYF
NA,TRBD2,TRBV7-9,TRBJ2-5,TGTGCCAGCAGCTTAGTCCTAGCGGGAGGTCAAGAGACCCAGTACTTC,CASSLVLAGGQETQYF
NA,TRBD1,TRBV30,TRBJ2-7,TGTGCCTGGACGGGACAGTTCGACTCCTACGAGCAGTACTTC,CAWTGQFDSYEQYF
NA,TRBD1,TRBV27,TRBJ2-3,TGTGCCAGCAAGACAGGGGTCACAGATACGCAGTATTTT,CASKTGVTDTQYF
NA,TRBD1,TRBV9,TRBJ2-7,TGTGCCAGCAGCGTAGCGGGACAGGCTCACTACGAGCAGTACTTC,CASSVAGQAHYEQYF
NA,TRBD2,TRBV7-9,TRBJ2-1,TGTGCCAGCAGCGCTAGCGGCTCCTACAATGAGCAGTTCTTC,CASSASGSYNEQFF
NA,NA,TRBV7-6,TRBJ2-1,TGTGCCAGCAGCAGGGGGCGGGGCGAATCTGAGCAGTTCTTC,CASSRGRGESEQFF
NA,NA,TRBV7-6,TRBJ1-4,TGTGCCAGCAGCTTTTCCGTTGGGCCAACTAATGAAAAACTGTTTTTT,CASSFSVGPTNEKLFF
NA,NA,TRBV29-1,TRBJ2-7,TGCAGCGTTGAAGATATAAGTTACGAGCAGTACTTC,CSVEDISYEQYF
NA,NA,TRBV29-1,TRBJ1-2,TGCAGCGTTGAAGATCGGCTTAACTATGGCTACACCTTC,CSVEDRLNYGYTF
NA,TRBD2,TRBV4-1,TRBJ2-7,TGCGCCAGCAGCCAAGGGGGGACTAACGAGCAGTACTTC,CASSQGGTNEQYF
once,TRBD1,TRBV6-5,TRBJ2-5,TGTGCCAGCAGTTACTCGTACAGGGGACAAGAGACCCAGTACTTC,CASSYSYRGQETQYF
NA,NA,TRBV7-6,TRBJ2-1,TGTGCCAGCAGCTTAGGAGGTGGCTACAATGAGCAGTTCTTC,CASSLGGGYNEQFF
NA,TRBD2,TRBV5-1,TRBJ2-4,TGCGCCAGCAGCTTGGACCCCGCGGGGCGGGAGATCGCCAAAAACATTCAGTACTTC,CASSLDPAGREIAKNIQYF
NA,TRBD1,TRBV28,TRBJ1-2,TGTGCCAGCATCGTAGCCTCGGGACAGTCGAACTATGGCTACACCTTC,CASIVASGQSNYGYTF
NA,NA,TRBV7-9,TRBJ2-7,TGTGCCAGCAGCCTAAACAGGGAGCCCTACGAGCAGTACTTC,CASSLNREPYEQYF